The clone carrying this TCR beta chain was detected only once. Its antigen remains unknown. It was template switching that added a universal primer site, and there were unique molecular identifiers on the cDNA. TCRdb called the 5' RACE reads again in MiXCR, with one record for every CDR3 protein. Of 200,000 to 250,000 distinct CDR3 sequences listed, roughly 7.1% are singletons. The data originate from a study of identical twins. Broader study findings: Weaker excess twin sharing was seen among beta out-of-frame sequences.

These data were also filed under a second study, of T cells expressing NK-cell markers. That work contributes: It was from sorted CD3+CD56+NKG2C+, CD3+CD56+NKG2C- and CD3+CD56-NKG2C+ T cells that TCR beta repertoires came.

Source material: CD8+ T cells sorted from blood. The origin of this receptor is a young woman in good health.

The CDR3 here is CSARDEREGYNEQFF. In DNA, the CDR3 is TGCAGTGCTAGAGATGAGCGGGAGGGGTACAATGAGCAGTTCTTC. The genes are TRBV20-1 and TRBJ2-1, with 10 bases fitting TRBD2. V lost 0 bases, J lost 4 bases, and 3 bases stayed unmatched. From germline, CDR1 is DFQATT and CDR2 SNEGSKA (reference sequence). The CDR3 is made up of 15 amino acids.